This entry is about one TCR beta chain. This entry is derived from a study of blood T cell repertoires in COVID-19. Study in general: COVID-19 samples from acute and convalescent phases originated in the United States, Italy and Spain. PBMCs, B-cell-depleted T cells, or T cells were the source of the cDNA or gDNA that made up the material.

CDR3 length equals 17 residues. Trimming took off 0 bases at V and 0 bases at J, with 13 bases between the two ends. Germline CDR1 is SGHTS and CDR2 is YDEGEE. In the study's own analysis: Counts of nucleated cells, estimated from reference gene primer amplification, were obtained. Clones were sequenced by immunoSEQ multiplex PCR, and TCRdb holds only the in-frame ones, with some missing. That table furnishes V, J and clone size, whereas the DNA furnished D and trimming. The sample yields more than 110,000 clones, 85% to 90% seen once. The receptor's source is a man aged 60 to 69 with active or convalescent COVID-19. The sample consisted of peripheral blood. This chain links TRBV5-8 with TRBJ1-5; D possibly corresponds to TRBD1 (6 bases). This CDR3 reads CASSLDVGGRSNQPQHF. The CDR3 bases are TGTGCCAGCAGCTTGGATGTTGGGGGCCGTAGCAATCAGCCCCAGCATTTT.